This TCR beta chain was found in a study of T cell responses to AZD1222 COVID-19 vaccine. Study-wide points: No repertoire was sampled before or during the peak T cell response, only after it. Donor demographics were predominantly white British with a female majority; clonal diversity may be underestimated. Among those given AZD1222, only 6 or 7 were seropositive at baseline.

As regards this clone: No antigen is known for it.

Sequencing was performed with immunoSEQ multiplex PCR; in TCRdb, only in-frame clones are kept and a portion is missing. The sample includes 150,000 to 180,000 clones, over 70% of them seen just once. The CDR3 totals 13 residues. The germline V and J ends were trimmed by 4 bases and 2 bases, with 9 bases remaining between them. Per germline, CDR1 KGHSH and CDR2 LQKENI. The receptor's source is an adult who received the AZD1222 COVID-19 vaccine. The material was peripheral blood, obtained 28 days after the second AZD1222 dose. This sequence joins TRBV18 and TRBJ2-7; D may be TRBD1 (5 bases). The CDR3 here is CASSRPGTYEQYF. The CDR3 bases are TGTGCCAGCTCACGACCAGGGACCTACGAGCAGTACTTC.